A selection of T cell receptor beta chains follows, all from one sample in a study of breast tumors, draining lymph nodes, adjacent tissues. TCRdb processed the multiplex PCR reads anew with MiXCR; each CDR3 protein has one entry. Of over 200,000 distinct CDR3 sequences listed, about 30% are singletons. The specimen was axillary lymph node tissue. These receptors all come from a female donor with breast cancer. Some clones in this sample may be carry-over from other donors' samples. CDR3s include the opening cysteine and the closing phenylalanine or tryptophan. D genes are given only for firm matches. Clone size, where shown, is once, few, many, or a class for clones that have expanded.

cdr3_nt: TGCAGTGCGCCGGGGCGGGGACAGGGGAACACTGAAGCTTTCTTT; cdr3_aa: CSAPGRGQGNTEAFF; d_call: TRBD1; cdr3_length: 15; v_call: TRBV20-1; clone_size: once; j_call: TRBJ1-1
cdr3_nt: TGTGCCAGCAGTCACTCGGGGGGAAGGGGACATGGCTACACCTTC; cdr3_aa: CASSHSGGRGHGYTF; d_call: .; cdr3_length: 15; v_call: TRBV6-5; clone_size: many; j_call: TRBJ1-2
cdr3_nt: TGTGCCAGCAGTGACGAAGCGGGCCTCGGGGAGCAGTTCTTC; cdr3_aa: CASSDEAGLGEQFF; d_call: .; cdr3_length: 14; v_call: TRBV6-4; clone_size: many; j_call: TRBJ2-1
cdr3_nt: TGCGCCAGCAGCCCGGCGGGGCGAGCGGGCGGGATCAATGAGCAGTTCTTC; cdr3_aa: CASSPAGRAGGINEQFF; d_call: .; cdr3_length: 17; v_call: TRBV5-1; clone_size: .; j_call: TRBJ2-1
cdr3_nt: TGCAGTGCTAGCGATACTAGCGGGAGGCGGAATGAGCAGTTCTTC; cdr3_aa: CSASDTSGRRNEQFF; d_call: TRBD2; cdr3_length: 15; v_call: TRBV20-1; clone_size: .; j_call: TRBJ2-1
cdr3_nt: TGCAGTCCTAGCGGAGCACAAGAGACCCAGTACTTC; cdr3_aa: CSPSGAQETQYF; d_call: TRBD2; cdr3_length: 12; v_call: TRBV20-1; clone_size: many; j_call: TRBJ2-5
cdr3_nt: TGTGCCAGCGAACCGGGACAGAGACTCTATGGCTACACCTTC; cdr3_aa: CASEPGQRLYGYTF; d_call: TRBD1; cdr3_length: 14; v_call: TRBV5-6; clone_size: once; j_call: TRBJ1-2
cdr3_nt: TGTGCCAGCAGCCCCGGATCTACGGGCATCTACGAGCAGTACTTC; cdr3_aa: CASSPGSTGIYEQYF; d_call: .; cdr3_length: 15; v_call: TRBV5-8; clone_size: many; j_call: TRBJ2-7
cdr3_nt: TGTGCCAGCCGACAGGGTCTCACCGGGGAGCTGTTTTTT; cdr3_aa: CASRQGLTGELFF; d_call: TRBD1; cdr3_length: 13; v_call: TRBV9; clone_size: many; j_call: TRBJ2-2
cdr3_nt: TGTGCCAGCAGCTTGCGGCGGGAGGGAATCGAGCAGTACTTC; cdr3_aa: CASSLRREGIEQYF; d_call: TRBD2; cdr3_length: 14; v_call: TRBV5-5; clone_size: many; j_call: TRBJ2-7
cdr3_nt: TGTGCCAGCAGCGTAAGCCAGTTTGGTGGCTACACCTTC; cdr3_aa: CASSVSQFGGYTF; d_call: .; cdr3_length: 13; v_call: TRBV9; clone_size: many; j_call: TRBJ1-2
cdr3_nt: TGCAGCGGAAGGGGACAGGGGGGAGATACGCAGTATTTT; cdr3_aa: CSGRGQGGDTQYF; d_call: TRBD1; cdr3_length: 13; v_call: TRBV29-1; clone_size: .; j_call: TRBJ2-3
cdr3_nt: TGCGCCAGCAGCCAAGCAGGGTATAATTCACCCCTCCACTTT; cdr3_aa: CASSQAGYNSPLHF; d_call: .; cdr3_length: 14; v_call: TRBV4-1; clone_size: many; j_call: TRBJ1-6
cdr3_nt: TGCGCCAGCAGCTTGGAGCCGGCAGGACTTACCGGGGAGCTGTTTTTT; cdr3_aa: CASSLEPAGLTGELFF; d_call: .; cdr3_length: 16; v_call: TRBV5-1; clone_size: many; j_call: TRBJ2-2
cdr3_nt: TGTGCCAGCAGCTTAGCACCTAGCGGGAGCTACGAGCAGTACTTC; cdr3_aa: CASSLAPSGSYEQYF; d_call: TRBD2; cdr3_length: 15; v_call: TRBV7-9; clone_size: many; j_call: TRBJ2-7
cdr3_nt: TGCGCCAGCGGGACAGGGGGGCCCGGAAACACCATATATTTT; cdr3_aa: CASGTGGPGNTIYF; d_call: TRBD1; cdr3_length: 14; v_call: TRBV5-1; clone_size: many; j_call: TRBJ1-3
cdr3_nt: TGCGCCAGCAGGATAGCGCAGGGGGCGGTCTATGGCTACACCTTC; cdr3_aa: CASRIAQGAVYGYTF; d_call: TRBD1; cdr3_length: 15; v_call: TRBV5-1; clone_size: .; j_call: TRBJ1-2
cdr3_nt: TGTGCCAGCAGCTTAAGGGCGGGAGGGTTTTTT; cdr3_aa: CASSLRAGGFF; d_call: TRBD2; cdr3_length: 11; v_call: TRBV11-3; clone_size: once; j_call: TRBJ2-2
cdr3_nt: TGTGCCACCAGTGATACCAATGAGCAGTTCTTC; cdr3_aa: CATSDTNEQFF; d_call: .; cdr3_length: 11; v_call: TRBV24-1; clone_size: .; j_call: TRBJ2-1
cdr3_nt: TGCAGTGCTATCCCACTAGTGAGCGGCTACAATGAGCAGTTCTTC; cdr3_aa: CSAIPLVSGYNEQFF; d_call: .; cdr3_length: 15; v_call: TRBV20-1; clone_size: many; j_call: TRBJ2-1
cdr3_nt: TGCGCCAGCAGCTTGGGCGGGGGCAAACAGCCCCAGCATTTT; cdr3_aa: CASSLGGGKQPQHF; d_call: .; cdr3_length: 14; v_call: TRBV5-1; clone_size: many; j_call: TRBJ1-5
cdr3_nt: TGTGCCAGTAGTAGGTCCTGGACAGGGCCGAATCAGCCCCAGCATTTT; cdr3_aa: CASSRSWTGPNQPQHF; d_call: TRBD1; cdr3_length: 16; v_call: TRBV19; clone_size: many; j_call: TRBJ1-5
cdr3_nt: TGTGCCAGTAGTATCGGCGGGGAGGCCGACGTCCTGACTTTC; cdr3_aa: CASSIGGEADVLTF; d_call: .; cdr3_length: 14; v_call: TRBV19; clone_size: .; j_call: TRBJ2-6
cdr3_nt: TGTGCCATCAGTATAGGGACTAGCGACGAGCGGTACTTC; cdr3_aa: CAISIGTSDERYF; d_call: TRBD2; cdr3_length: 13; v_call: TRBV10-3; clone_size: many; j_call: TRBJ2-7
cdr3_nt: TGTGCCAGCAGTTTTGGTGCTTTTAATGAAAAACTGTTTTTT; cdr3_aa: CASSFGAFNEKLFF; d_call: .; cdr3_length: 14; v_call: TRBV12-3/TRBV12-4; clone_size: many; j_call: TRBJ1-4
cdr3_nt: TGTGCCAGCAGCCAAGCAACGGGGGAGGGTTTAGGAACTAACTATGGCTACACCTTC; cdr3_aa: CASSQATGEGLGTNYGYTF; d_call: .; cdr3_length: 19; v_call: TRBV6-6; clone_size: many; j_call: TRBJ1-2
cdr3_nt: TGTGCCATCAGCGGGAGTAGTTACAATGAGCAGTATTTT; cdr3_aa: CAISGSSYNEQYF; d_call: .; cdr3_length: 13; v_call: TRBV10-3; clone_size: .; j_call: TRBJ2-3
cdr3_nt: TGTGCCAGCAGCTTAAGCCCTACGAACACCGGGGAGCTGTTTTTT; cdr3_aa: CASSLSPTNTGELFF; d_call: .; cdr3_length: 15; v_call: TRBV7-3; clone_size: many; j_call: TRBJ2-2
cdr3_nt: TGTGCCAGCAGCTTGGCCGGGGGTTCGGATTCACCCCTCCACTTT; cdr3_aa: CASSLAGGSDSPLHF; d_call: .; cdr3_length: 15; v_call: TRBV5-4; clone_size: many; j_call: TRBJ1-6
cdr3_nt: TGTGCCAGCAGTCCCGGGGACTATAGGGTCTCCTACGAGCAGTACTTC; cdr3_aa: CASSPGDYRVSYEQYF; d_call: TRBD2; cdr3_length: 16; v_call: TRBV27; clone_size: .; j_call: TRBJ2-7
cdr3_nt: TGTGCCAGCAGTTCCCAGGGTCTAAGGGTTGGCTACACCTTC; cdr3_aa: CASSSQGLRVGYTF; d_call: .; cdr3_length: 14; v_call: TRBV6-5; clone_size: .; j_call: TRBJ1-2
cdr3_nt: TGTGCCAGCAACCAAGATATCTTACAGGCCGGGGCCAACGTCCTGACTTTC; cdr3_aa: CASNQDILQAGANVLTF; d_call: .; cdr3_length: 17; v_call: TRBV14; clone_size: .; j_call: TRBJ2-6
cdr3_nt: TGCGCCAGCAGCTTGAGTGTGGCGGCTGAGACCCAGTACTTC; cdr3_aa: CASSLSVAAETQYF; d_call: .; cdr3_length: 14; v_call: TRBV5-1; clone_size: many; j_call: TRBJ2-5
cdr3_nt: TGTGCCACCAGTGACCTTTCCCGGGACATATTTGCAACTAATGAAAAACTGTTTTTT; cdr3_aa: CATSDLSRDIFATNEKLFF; d_call: .; cdr3_length: 19; v_call: TRBV24-1; clone_size: many; j_call: TRBJ1-4
cdr3_nt: TGCGCCAGCAGCCCGGGGACTAGCGGTTGGGAGACCCAGTACTTC; cdr3_aa: CASSPGTSGWETQYF; d_call: TRBD2; cdr3_length: 15; v_call: TRBV4-1; clone_size: .; j_call: TRBJ2-5
cdr3_nt: TGTGCAAGTCAACCCCGACTAGCCGGATACGAGCAGTACTTC; cdr3_aa: CASQPRLAGYEQYF; d_call: TRBD2; cdr3_length: 14; v_call: TRBV5-5; clone_size: many; j_call: TRBJ2-7
cdr3_nt: TGCAGTGCTAGAGATCTCAGGGGGGACAATCAGCCCCAGCATTTT; cdr3_aa: CSARDLRGDNQPQHF; d_call: TRBD1; cdr3_length: 15; v_call: TRBV20-1; clone_size: .; j_call: TRBJ1-5
cdr3_nt: TGTGCCAGCAGCTACGGACTAGCGGGAGGTATCAATGAGCAGTTCTTC; cdr3_aa: CASSYGLAGGINEQFF; d_call: TRBD2; cdr3_length: 16; v_call: TRBV7-8; clone_size: .; j_call: TRBJ2-1
cdr3_nt: TGTGCCAGTAGGCACCATTCTTCCACAGATACGCAGTATTTT; cdr3_aa: CASRHHSSTDTQYF; d_call: .; cdr3_length: 14; v_call: TRBV19; clone_size: many; j_call: TRBJ2-3
cdr3_nt: TGTGCCAGCTCACCACCACAAGCGGGAGTAGGAGAGCAGTACTTC; cdr3_aa: CASSPPQAGVGEQYF; d_call: TRBD2; cdr3_length: 15; v_call: TRBV18; clone_size: few; j_call: TRBJ2-7
cdr3_nt: TGTGCCAGCAGCGCCTCTCCGGGACTACCTAGAGATGAGCAGTTCTTC; cdr3_aa: CASSASPGLPRDEQFF; d_call: TRBD2; cdr3_length: 16; v_call: TRBV7-6; clone_size: .; j_call: TRBJ2-1
cdr3_nt: TGTGCCAGCAGTGAAACAGGGAGGTGGGGACTAGCGGGAGTTGAGACCCAGTACTTC; cdr3_aa: CASSETGRWGLAGVETQYF; d_call: TRBD2; cdr3_length: 19; v_call: TRBV2; clone_size: .; j_call: TRBJ2-5
cdr3_nt: TGTGCCAGCAGCTTGGCCGGAAGGGACGAGCAGTACTTC; cdr3_aa: CASSLAGRDEQYF; d_call: .; cdr3_length: 13; v_call: TRBV5-4; clone_size: many; j_call: TRBJ2-7
cdr3_nt: TGTGCCAGCAGTCCTATAGCGGGAAGGACCTACAATGAGCAGTTCTTC; cdr3_aa: CASSPIAGRTYNEQFF; d_call: TRBD2; cdr3_length: 16; v_call: TRBV27; clone_size: .; j_call: TRBJ2-1
cdr3_nt: TGTGCCAGCAGCTTTGCGAGAATTCAGTACTTC; cdr3_aa: CASSFARIQYF; d_call: .; cdr3_length: 11; v_call: TRBV5-5; clone_size: once; j_call: TRBJ2-4
cdr3_nt: TGTGCCAGCAGCTCCCGGACTAGCGGGAGAGTTACCTACGAGCAGTACTTC; cdr3_aa: CASSSRTSGRVTYEQYF; d_call: TRBD2; cdr3_length: 17; v_call: TRBV13; clone_size: .; j_call: TRBJ2-7
cdr3_nt: TGTGCCATCAGCTGGGAGAGGGAATATGGCTACACCTTC; cdr3_aa: CAISWEREYGYTF; d_call: .; cdr3_length: 13; v_call: TRBV12-3/TRBV12-4; clone_size: .; j_call: TRBJ1-2
cdr3_nt: TGTGCCAGCAGCCAAACTAGCGGGACACCCCTCCACTTT; cdr3_aa: CASSQTSGTPLHF; d_call: .; cdr3_length: 13; v_call: TRBV5-4; clone_size: .; j_call: TRBJ1-6
cdr3_nt: TGTGCCAGCAGCTTGCGGGACGCGAACACTGAAGCTTTCTTT; cdr3_aa: CASSLRDANTEAFF; d_call: .; cdr3_length: 14; v_call: TRBV7-8; clone_size: few; j_call: TRBJ1-1
cdr3_nt: TGTGCCAGCAGGCCTCCATCGGCTAGGACAATTGAGCAGTTCTTC; cdr3_aa: CASRPPSARTIEQFF; d_call: .; cdr3_length: 15; v_call: TRBV6-6; clone_size: few; j_call: TRBJ2-1
cdr3_nt: TGTGCCAGCAGTCCCACTCGTAGGACCGGTTCCTACGAGCAGTACTTC; cdr3_aa: CASSPTRRTGSYEQYF; d_call: .; cdr3_length: 16; v_call: TRBV6-2/TRBV6-3; clone_size: many; j_call: TRBJ2-7
cdr3_nt: TGTGCCATCAACCCACAGGGGGCGGTCTATGGCTACACCTTC; cdr3_aa: CAINPQGAVYGYTF; d_call: TRBD1; cdr3_length: 14; v_call: TRBV10-3; clone_size: .; j_call: TRBJ1-2
cdr3_nt: TGTGCCAGCAGTTCTCAAGGTGTTTATAGCAATCAGCCCCATGGGGACAAGGATGAAAAACTGTTTTTT; cdr3_aa: CASSSQGVYSNQPHGDKDEKLFF; d_call: .; cdr3_length: 23; v_call: TRBV12-3/TRBV12-4; clone_size: .; j_call: TRBJ1-4
cdr3_nt: TGTGCCAGCAGCTTGTATTCGAGCTCCTACAATGAGCAGTTCTTC; cdr3_aa: CASSLYSSSYNEQFF; d_call: .; cdr3_length: 15; v_call: TRBV5-5; clone_size: many; j_call: TRBJ2-1
cdr3_nt: TGTGCCAGCAGCTTACGCGAGCCGAACACCGGGGAGCTGTTTTTT; cdr3_aa: CASSLREPNTGELFF; d_call: .; cdr3_length: 15; v_call: TRBV7-9; clone_size: many; j_call: TRBJ2-2